This T cell receptor (beta chain) was identified in a study of T-cell memory formation after mild COVID-19. One entry per CDR3 protein, called by TCRdb with MiXCR from the 5' RACE reads. Here the sample spans roughly 40,000 distinct CDR3 sequences, roughly 7% being singletons. In this sample, this clonotype turned up a few times. CDR3 length: 15 amino acids. Losses at the gene ends were 2 bases for V and 3 bases for J; bases not matched to a gene: 4. Looked up from germline, CDR1 is SGHDN and CDR2 is FVKESK. This TCR was recovered from an adult who had mild COVID-19 (a few samples of this study predate the infection). Cell type and time point are not known. The J gene is TRBJ2-7, the V gene TRBV14, with 10 bases that match TRBD1. Material: PBMCs or a T cell subset sorted from them (not recorded which). The CDR3 loop reads CASSQYRDRGYEQYF. The DNA of the CDR3 is TGTGCCAGCAGCCAATACCGGGACAGGGGCTACGAGCAGTACTTC.